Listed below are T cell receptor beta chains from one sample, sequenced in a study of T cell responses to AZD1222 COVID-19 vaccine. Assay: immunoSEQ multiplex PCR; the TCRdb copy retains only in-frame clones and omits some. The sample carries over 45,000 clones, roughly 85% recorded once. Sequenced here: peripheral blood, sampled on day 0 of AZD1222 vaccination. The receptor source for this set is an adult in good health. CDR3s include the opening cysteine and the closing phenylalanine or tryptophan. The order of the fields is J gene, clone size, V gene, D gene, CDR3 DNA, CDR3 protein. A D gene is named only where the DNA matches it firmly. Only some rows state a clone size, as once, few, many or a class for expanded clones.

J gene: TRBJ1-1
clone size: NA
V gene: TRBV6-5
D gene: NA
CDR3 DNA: TGTGCCAGCAGTTACTTACACACCGGGAACACTGAAGCTTTCTTT
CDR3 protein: CASSYLHTGNTEAFF

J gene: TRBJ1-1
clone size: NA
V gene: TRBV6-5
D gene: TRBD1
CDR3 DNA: TGTGCCAGCAGGACAGGGAGGGGCACTGAAGCTTTCTTT
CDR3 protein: CASRTGRGTEAFF

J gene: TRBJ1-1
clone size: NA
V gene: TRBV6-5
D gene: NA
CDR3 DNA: TGTGCCAGCAGGGAGACGGCTGGCACTGAAGCTTTCTTT
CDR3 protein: CASRETAGTEAFF

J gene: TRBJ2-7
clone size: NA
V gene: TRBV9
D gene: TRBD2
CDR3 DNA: TGTGCCAGCAGCGTCAGCGGGGGGACAGCCGCAATGGGCGAGCAGTACTTC
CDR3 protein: CASSVSGGTAAMGEQYF

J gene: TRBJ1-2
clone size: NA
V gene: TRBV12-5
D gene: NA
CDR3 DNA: TGTGCTAGTGGTTTGGTAGACGGGTGGGACTATGGCTACACCTTC
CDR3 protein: CASGLVDGWDYGYTF

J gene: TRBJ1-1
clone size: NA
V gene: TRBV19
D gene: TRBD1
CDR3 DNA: TGTGCCAGTACCCGGGACAGGGGGCTGGACACTGAAGCTTTCTTT
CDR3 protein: CASTRDRGLDTEAFF

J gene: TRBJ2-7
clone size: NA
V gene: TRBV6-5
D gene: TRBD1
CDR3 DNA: TGTGCCAGCAGAGACAGGGAAAGCTCCTACGAGCAGTACTTC
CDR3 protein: CASRDRESSYEQYF

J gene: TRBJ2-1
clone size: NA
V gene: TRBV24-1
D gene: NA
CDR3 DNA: TGTGCCACCAGTGAGGACAAGCACAATGAGCAGTTCTTC
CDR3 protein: CATSEDKHNEQFF

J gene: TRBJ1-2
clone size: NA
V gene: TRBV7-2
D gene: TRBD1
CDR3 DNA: TGTGCCAGCAGCTCGCCATTGGGACAGGCCACTATCGGCTACACCTTC
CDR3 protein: CASSSPLGQATIGYTF

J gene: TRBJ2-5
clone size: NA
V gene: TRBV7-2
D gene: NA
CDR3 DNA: TGTGCCAGCAGCTTAGTAGTGGGAGAGACCCAGTACTTC
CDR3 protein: CASSLVVGETQYF

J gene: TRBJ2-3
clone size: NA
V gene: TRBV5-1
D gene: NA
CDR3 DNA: TGCGCCAGCAACCCTCGGGGGCGAAACGGGAGCACAGATACGCAGTATTTT
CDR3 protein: CASNPRGRNGSTDTQYF

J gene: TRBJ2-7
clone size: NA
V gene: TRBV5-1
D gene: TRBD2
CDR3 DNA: TGCGCCAGCACCCCAGCGGGGGTGACCTACGAGCAGTACTTC
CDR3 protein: CASTPAGVTYEQYF

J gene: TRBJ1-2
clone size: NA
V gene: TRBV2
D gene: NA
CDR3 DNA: TGTGCCAGCCGACGGGAGGCCGGATTTAACTATGGCTACACCTTC
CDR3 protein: CASRREAGFNYGYTF

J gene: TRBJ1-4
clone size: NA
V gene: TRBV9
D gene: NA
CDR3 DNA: TGTGCCAGCAGCGCGAACGGCCAGGGGAGTGAAAAACTGTTTTTT
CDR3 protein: CASSANGQGSEKLFF

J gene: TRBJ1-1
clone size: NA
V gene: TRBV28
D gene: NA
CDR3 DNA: TGTGCCAGCAGCTCACTAGGCTCGGGCACTGAAGCTTTCTTT
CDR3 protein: CASSSLGSGTEAFF

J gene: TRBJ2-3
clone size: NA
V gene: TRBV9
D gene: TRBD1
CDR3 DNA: TGTGCCAGCAGTGCCTCCCTTAGACAGGGAAATTTTAGGGATACGCAGTATTTT
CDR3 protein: CASSASLRQGNFRDTQYF

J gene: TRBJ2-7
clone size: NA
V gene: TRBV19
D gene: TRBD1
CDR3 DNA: TGTGCCAGTAGCAGGGACAGGGTATTCGACGAGCAGTACTTC
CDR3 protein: CASSRDRVFDEQYF

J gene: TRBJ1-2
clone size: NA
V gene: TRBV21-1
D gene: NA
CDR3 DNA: TGTGCCAGCAGCAAAGGTAGGTGTTCATCCCTCTGTGGCTACACCTTC
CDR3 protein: CASSKGRCSSLCGYTF

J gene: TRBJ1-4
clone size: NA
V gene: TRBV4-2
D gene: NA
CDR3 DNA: TGTGCCAGCAGCCAACCTGACAGGAGCAATGAAAAACTGTTTTTT
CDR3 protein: CASSQPDRSNEKLFF

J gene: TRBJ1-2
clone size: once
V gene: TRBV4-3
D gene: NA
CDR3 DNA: TGCGCCAGCAGCCAAGATCCTAGCGCTAACTATGGCTACACCTTC
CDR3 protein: CASSQDPSANYGYTF

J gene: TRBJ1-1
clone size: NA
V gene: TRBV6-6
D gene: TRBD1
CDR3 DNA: TGTGCCAGCAGTAAACAGGGGTCATACGCTGAAGCTTTCTTT
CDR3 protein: CASSKQGSYAEAFF

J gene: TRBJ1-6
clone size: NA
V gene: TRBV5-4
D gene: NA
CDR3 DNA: TGTGCCAGCAGCTTGGGGAATGGGGCGTATAATTCACCCCTCCACTTT
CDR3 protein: CASSLGNGAYNSPLHF

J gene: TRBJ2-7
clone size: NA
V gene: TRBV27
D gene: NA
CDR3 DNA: TGTGCCAGCAGTTTGACCCCAGGGGCCCACGAGCAGTACTTC
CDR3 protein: CASSLTPGAHEQYF

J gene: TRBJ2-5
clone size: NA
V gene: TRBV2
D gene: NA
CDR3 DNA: TGTGCCAGCAACTCCGGGGGCGGTGAGACCCAGTACTTC
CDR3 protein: CASNSGGGETQYF

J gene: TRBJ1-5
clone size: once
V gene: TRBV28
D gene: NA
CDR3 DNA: TGTGCCAGCGACTTACGACAGGACGGTCAGCCCCAGCATTTT
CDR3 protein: CASDLRQDGQPQHF

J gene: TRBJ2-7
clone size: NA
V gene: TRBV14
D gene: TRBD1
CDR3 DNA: TGTGCCAGCAGCCCGGGACAGGGACCCTACGAGCAGTACTTC
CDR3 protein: CASSPGQGPYEQYF